What follows describes a single TCR beta chain. CDR1 and CDR2 from the germline V gene are PRHDT and FYEKMQ (reference sequence). The CDR3 is 14 residues long. V trimming: 3 bases; J trimming: 7 bases; junction bases outside the gene matches: 8. Under the authors' procedure: Reference gene primer amplification gave nucleated cell count estimates. This table comes from immunoSEQ multiplex PCR, and its TCRdb copy is limited to in-frame clones, with some not included. The V and J calls and clone size are taken from that table; D and trimming were inferred from the DNA. This sample carries under 200,000 clones, 70% to 90% of them seen once, and the ten largest clones take 0.55% to 0.6%. The source of the sample is a study of blood T cell repertoires in COVID-19. Study in general: Samples of COVID-19 (acute and convalescent) were obtained from the United States, Italy and Spain. PBMCs, B-cell-depleted T cells, or T cells provided the cDNA or gDNA that made up the material.

Seattle enrolled patients during active infection and tracked them longitudinally. This receptor was taken from a man in his sixties with COVID-19, enrolled during active disease. The sample was peripheral blood. The chain joins TRBV13 to TRBJ1-2, with 7 bases identical to TRBD1. CDR3 sequence (DNA): TGTGCCAGCAGCTTTAGTGACAGGGTGGCTGGCTACACCTTC. It is translated as CASSFSDRVAGYTF.